These 20 T cell receptor beta chains originate from one sample sequenced in a study of identical twins. In TCRdb, the 5' RACE reads were re-called with MiXCR into one record per CDR3 protein. The table records approximately 300,000 distinct CDR3 sequences, less than 9.5% of them present only once. These sequences were also reported in another study, on yellow fever vaccine responses in identical twins.

Sequenced input: CD8+ T cells sorted from blood. The receptors derive from a woman aged 18-29 years in good health.

This chain uses TRBV12-3 or TRBV12-4 with TRBJ1-5; the D is unclear. The CDR3 contains 16 residues. V was trimmed by 6 bases and J by 0 bases, leaving 15 bases between them. In nucleotides, the CDR3 is TGTGCCAGCAGGTCATTGGAGGGCCATAGCAATCAGCCCCAGCATTTT. This codes for CASRSLEGHSNQPQHF.

This clonotype has just a few counts. This chain links TRBV9 with TRBJ2-1; 9 bases line up with TRBD1. CDR1 and CDR2 (germline): SGDLS, YYNGEE. V lost 4 bases, J lost 3 bases, and 8 bases stayed unmatched. The CDR3 spans 16 residues. The CDR3 here is CASSPRDRVVYNEQFF. Here the CDR3 DNA reads TGTGCCAGCAGCCCCCGGGACAGGGTCGTCTACAATGAGCAGTTCTTC.

This clonotype was seen ten or more times. This rearrangement joins TRBV7-9 to TRBJ2-7, with a weak D call TRBD2 (5 bases). Germline V gene sequence: CDR1 SEHNR, CDR2 FQNEAQ (reference sequence). Trimming took 8 bases from V and 1 from J, leaving 18 bases between them. The CDR3 sequence is 15 residues long. The CDR3 region is CASDTSGIKSYEQYF. CDR3 DNA sequence: TGTGCCAGCGATACGAGCGGAATAAAATCCTACGAGCAGTACTTC.

This clonotype occurred many times. In nucleotides, the CDR3 is TGTGCCAGCAGCCCCGACGGTACTCCTTACGAGCAGTACTTC. Encoded protein: CASSPDGTPYEQYF. The V and J genes are TRBV7-9 and TRBJ2-7; D unresolved. CDR3 length: 14 residues. CDR1 SEHNR and CDR2 FQNEAQ come from the germline V gene (reference sequence). The germline V and J ends were trimmed by 5 bases and 4 bases, with 15 bases remaining between them.

A few counts support this clonotype. V gene TRBV12-3 or TRBV12-4 combines with J gene TRBJ2-1; no reliable D call. V shed 0 bases and J shed 6 bases, with 9 bases lying between them. The CDR3 runs to 14 residues. CDR3 amino acids: CASSLAVGFNEQFF. The CDR3 DNA sequence: TGTGCCAGCAGTTTAGCGGTGGGGTTCAATGAGCAGTTCTTC.

In this sample, this clonotype turned up a few times. V is TRBV20-1 and J is TRBJ2-5; the match to TRBD2 covers 9 bases. CDR1 is DFQATT, CDR2 SNEGSKA, per germline (reference sequence). The CDR3 is 16 amino acids. The junction had 5 bases not matched to a gene; V was cut back by 0 bases and J by 0 bases. CDR3 protein: CSARDSAGGDQETQYF. In DNA form, the CDR3 reads TGCAGTGCTAGAGATTCGGCGGGGGGGGACCAAGAGACCCAGTACTTC.

This clonotype was picked up a small number of times. Compared with germline, one end of the junction differs, possibly owing to a read error. The chain uses TRBV12-3 or TRBV12-4 and TRBJ2-4; a weak D match, TRBD2 (6 bases). This CDR3 is built from 14 residues. CDR3 protein: CASSFGGPKNSQYF. CDR3 in DNA: TGTGCCAGCAGTTTCGGGGGACCCAAAAACAGTCAGTACTTC.

In this sample, this clonotype turned up a few times. The CDR3 protein is CAWNSATVGTQYF. As DNA, the CDR3 is TGTGCCTGGAATTCAGCGACAGTGGGGACCCAGTACTTC. The chain links TRBV30 to TRBJ2-5, with D perhaps TRBD1 (5 bases). V dropped 4 bases and J dropped 7 bases, with 16 bases sitting between them. The CDR3 is 13 residues long. Germline V gene sequence: CDR1 GTSNPN, CDR2 SVGIG (reference sequence).

This clonotype was observed many times. The chain is built from TRBV29-1 and TRBJ2-6; no firm D call. CDR3 length: 12 residues. Germline V gives CDR1 SQVTM, CDR2 ANQGSEA. V lost 7 bases and J lost 4, with 8 bases in between. The CDR3 spells CSADTGANVLTF. For the CDR3, the DNA is TGCAGCGCCGACACAGGGGCCAACGTCCTGACTTTC.

This chain uses TRBV12-3 or TRBV12-4 with TRBJ2-1; TRBD1 matches 8 bases. After removal of 5 bases from V and 5 bases from J, the junction contained 11 bases not matched to a gene. This CDR3 has 16 amino acids. CDR3 in DNA: TGTGCCAGCAGTCCAAAACAGGGGGAGGTCGACAATGAGCAGTTCTTC. Protein product: CASSPKQGEVDNEQFF.

This clonotype was recorded a few times. The rearrangement joins TRBV20-1 to TRBJ2-1; 9 bases fit TRBD1. CDR1 and CDR2 (germline): DFQATT, SNEGSKA (reference sequence). Losses at the gene ends were 0 bases for V and 9 bases for J; bases not matched to a gene: 9. The CDR3 loop spans 15 amino acids. CDR3 sequence reads: CSARDGGTGLVEQFF. The CDR3 DNA follows: TGCAGTGCTAGAGATGGAGGGACAGGGTTGGTTGAGCAGTTCTTC.

The table lists this clonotype with many counts. The chain recombines TRBV11-2 with TRBJ2-7; 8 nucleotides match TRBD1. V was clipped by 0 bases and J by 0 bases; unmatched bases: 4. Germline CDR1 SGHAT, CDR2 FQNNGV. This CDR3 has 16 amino acids. In nucleotides, the CDR3 is TGTGCCAGCAGCTTAGAGGACAGGGCCTTCTCCTACGAGCAGTACTTC. Translated: CASSLEDRAFSYEQYF.

The table lists this clonotype with many counts. This rearrangement joins TRBV5-1 to TRBJ2-7; 10 bases agree with TRBD1. There are 15 residues in the CDR3. The trim removed 0 bases at V and 5 bases at J, leaving 5 bases unmatched. The V gene's germline CDR1 is SGHRS and CDR2 YFSETQ. This CDR3 is CASSLEGTGEDEQYF. CDR3 in DNA: TGCGCCAGCAGCTTGGAAGGGACAGGGGAGGACGAGCAGTACTTC.

To note about this clonotype: Given a much more abundant clone one base away, this may be a read error. CDR3 coding DNA: TGCAGCGTTGGCCAGGACAGTACGGATGAGCAGTTCTTC. It specifies CSVGQDSTDEQFF. The V and J genes are TRBV29-1 and TRBJ2-1; maybe TRBD1 (6 bases). Germline assignment: CDR1 SQVTM and CDR2 ANQGSEA. The CDR3 sequence is 13 residues long. Trimming removed 4 bases from V and 8 bases from J, with 15 bases in between.

Only a few counts were recorded for this clonotype. The chain is built from TRBV28 and TRBJ2-1, with D tentatively TRBD1 (6 bases). The CDR3 extends over 19 amino acids. Germline CDR1 MDHEN, CDR2 SYDVKM. The V end lost 6 bases, the J end lost 2 bases, and 26 bases lay between the germline ends. The CDR3 nucleotides are TGTGCCAGCAGGTTTGCACAGGGTTATGAATCTCGAACCTACAATGAGCAGTTCTTC. This gives the protein CASRFAQGYESRTYNEQFF. Supplemented by reference TRBV28 and TRBJ2-1, the full variable domain reads DVKVTQSSRYLVKRTGEKVFLECVQDMDHENMFWYRQDPGLGLRLIYFSYDVKMKEKGDIPEGYSVSREKKERFSLILESASTNQTSMYLCASRFAQGYESRTYNEQFFGPGTRLTVL.

This clonotype was counted many times. V gene TRBV7-2 combines with J gene TRBJ2-1; no clear D gene. The CDR3 is 13 amino acids. Germline CDR1 SGHTA, CDR2 FQGNSA. V lost 5 bases and J lost 0, with 5 bases in between. This CDR3 is CASSASSYNEQFF. The CDR3 region has the DNA TGTGCCAGCAGCGCTAGCTCCTACAATGAGCAGTTCTTC.

The chain combines TRBV7-6 with TRBJ2-7, with 10 bases fitting TRBD1. This CDR3 has 15 residues. Germline values: CDR1 SGHVS, CDR2 FNYEAQ. J gave up 6 bases and V 5 bases, and 10 bases lay outside the gene matches. CDR3: CASSHRDRGRGEQYF. Here the CDR3 DNA reads TGTGCCAGCAGCCATCGGGACAGGGGAAGGGGCGAGCAGTACTTC.

The chain recombines TRBV28 with TRBJ2-2; TRBD2 aligns across 9 bases. The V segment lost 7 bases and the J segment 2 bases; nucleotides outside the gene matches: 5. CDR3 length: 15 amino acids. Germline assignment: CDR1 MDHEN and CDR2 SYDVKM. CDR3 protein: CASTGLALNTGELFF. In DNA, the CDR3 is TGTGCCAGCACCGGACTAGCGCTTAACACCGGGGAGCTGTTTTTT.

Ten or more counts support this clonotype. The CDR3 DNA is TGTGCCAGCAGGACAGGCTACGAGCAGTACTTC. This codes for CASRTGYEQYF. V is TRBV7-2 and J is TRBJ2-7; a possible D gene is TRBD1 (6 bases). The CDR3 is made up of 11 amino acids. Germline values: CDR1 SGHTA, CDR2 FQGNSA. V was shortened by 6 bases and J by 3 bases, with 6 bases between the two germline ends.

This rearrangement joins TRBV24-1 to TRBJ2-1; D may be TRBD1 (6 bases). From germline, CDR1 is KGHDR and CDR2 SFDVKD. CDR3 length equals 15 residues. Deletions cut 6 bases from V and 7 bases from J, with 18 bases between. The CDR3 bases are TGTGCCACCAGTAACCGCAAAAAAACAGGGAATGAGCAGTTCTTC. Protein product: CATSNRKKTGNEQFF.